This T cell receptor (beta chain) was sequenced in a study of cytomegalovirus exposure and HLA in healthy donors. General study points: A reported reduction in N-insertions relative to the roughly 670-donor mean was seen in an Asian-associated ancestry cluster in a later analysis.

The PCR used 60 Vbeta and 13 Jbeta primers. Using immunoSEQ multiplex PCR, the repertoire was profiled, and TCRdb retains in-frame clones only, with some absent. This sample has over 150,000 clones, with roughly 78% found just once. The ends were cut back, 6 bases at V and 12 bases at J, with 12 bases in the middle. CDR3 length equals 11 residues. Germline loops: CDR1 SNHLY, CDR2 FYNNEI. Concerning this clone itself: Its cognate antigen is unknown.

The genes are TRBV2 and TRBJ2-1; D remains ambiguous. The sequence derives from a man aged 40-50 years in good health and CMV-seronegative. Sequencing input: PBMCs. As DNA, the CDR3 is TGTGCCAGCAGCAACGACTTGACGCAGTTCTTC. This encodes CASSNDLTQFF.